A single sample is the source of the 14 T cell receptor beta chains below, sequenced in a study of T cell responses to AZD1222 COVID-19 vaccine. The method was immunoSEQ multiplex PCR; TCRdb's version includes in-frame clones alone and lacks a portion of them. The sample carries around 180,000 clones, approximately 94% recorded once. This sample comprised peripheral blood, obtained on day 0 of AZD1222 vaccination. The origin of the receptors is an adult in good health.

This sequence joins TRBV27 and TRBJ1-6; D gene unclear. Germline V gene sequence: CDR1 MNHEY, CDR2 SMNVEV (reference sequence). This CDR3 contains 13 residues. V was clipped by 6 bases and J by 10 bases, with 13 bases between them. The CDR3 loop is CASSFLLGSPLHF. The DNA for the CDR3 is TGTGCCAGCAGCTTCCTTTTGGGATCACCCCTCCACTTT.

The chain joins TRBV9 to TRBJ2-7; 9 nucleotides align to TRBD1. The trim removed 4 bases at V and 6 bases at J, leaving 5 bases unmatched. CDR1 is SGDLS, CDR2 YYNGEE, per germline. The CDR3 totals 13 residues. The CDR3 spells CASSQGQGGEQYF. DNA of the CDR3: TGTGCCAGCAGCCAGGGACAGGGCGGCGAGCAGTACTTC.

The chain combines TRBV7-6 with TRBJ2-7; TRBD2 agrees at 8 bases. The CDR3 has 16 residues. Germline trimming cut 1 base from V and 7 bases from J; bases unmatched to any gene: 12. Germline V gene data show CDR1 as SGHVS and CDR2 as FNYEAQ. The CDR3 here is CASSLEGAGGIWEQYF. As DNA, the CDR3 is TGTGCCAGCAGCTTAGAAGGGGCGGGAGGTATTTGGGAGCAGTACTTC.

V usage is TRBV30 and J usage is TRBJ2-3; D is ambiguous. V lost 5 bases, J lost 7 bases, and 10 bases lay in between. The CDR3 sequence is 11 residues long. The germline CDR1 and CDR2 sequences are GTSNPN and SVGIG (reference sequence). The CDR3 region has the DNA TGTGCCTGGGTTGACGCACATACGCAGTATTTT. Translating it yields CAWVDAHTQYF.

The chain links TRBV19 to TRBJ2-7, with no clear D. CDR3 length: 13 residues. The germline CDR1 and CDR2 sequences are LNHDA and SQIVND (reference sequence). The V gene lost 3 bases and the J gene lost 2 bases, with 8 bases spanning the gap. The chain's CDR3 is CASSIVSTYEQYF. The CDR3 bases are TGTGCCAGTAGTATTGTCAGTACCTACGAGCAGTACTTC. Filled out from reference TRBV19 and TRBJ2-7, the complete variable domain reads DGGITQSPKYLFRKEGQNVTLSCEQNLNHDAMYWYRQDPGQGLRLIYYSQIVNDFQKGDIAEGYSVSREKKESFPLTVTSAQKNPTAFYLCASSIVSTYEQYFGPGTRLTVT.

The chain links TRBV7-2 to TRBJ2-7; no clear D. V lost 3 bases, J lost 4 bases, and 4 bases lay in between. The CDR3 has 11 amino acids. CDR1 and CDR2 from the germline V gene are SGHTA and FQGNSA. The CDR3: CASSFRYEQYF. The CDR3 DNA reads TGTGCCAGCAGCTTTAGGTACGAGCAGTACTTC.

The V gene is TRBV5-1, the J gene TRBJ2-7, with D possibly called TRBD1 or TRBD2 (5 bases each). Germline V gives CDR1 SGHRS, CDR2 YFSETQ. This CDR3 comprises 14 residues. V dropped 2 bases and J dropped 0 bases, with 9 bases sitting between them. The CDR3 loop is CASSLEGTSYEQYF. The CDR3 DNA reads TGCGCCAGCAGCTTAGAGGGGACCTCCTACGAGCAGTACTTC.

This chain joins TRBV6-5 and TRBJ1-4; D ambiguous. This CDR3 is built from 16 residues. V shed 4 bases and J shed 0 bases, with 12 bases lying between them. Germline V lookup: CDR1 MNHEY, CDR2 SVGAGI. CDR3 residues: CASSFILPATNEKLFF. The CDR3 DNA reads TGTGCCAGCAGTTTCATTCTACCCGCAACTAATGAAAAACTGTTTTTT.

The V call is TRBV9, the J call TRBJ2-3, with 8 positions matching TRBD2. V dropped 0 bases and J dropped 8; count of bases not matched to a gene: 8. The CDR3 extends over 15 amino acids. In germline, CDR1 is SGDLS, CDR2 YYNGEE. CDR3 loop: CASSVAGGRLGTQYF. CDR3 DNA sequence: TGTGCCAGCAGCGTAGCTGGCGGGAGGTTGGGTACGCAGTATTTT.

This clone showed up just once. The rearrangement links TRBV7-8 to TRBJ2-1; 12 positions match TRBD2. CDR3 length equals 18 residues. Germline-derived CDR1 and CDR2 are SGHVS and FQNEAQ. Losses at the gene ends were 4 bases for V and 0 bases for J; bases not matched to a gene: 7. This CDR3 is CASSSLLAGGSSYNEQFF. The CDR3 nucleotides are TGTGCCAGCAGCTCACTACTAGCGGGAGGAAGCTCCTACAATGAGCAGTTCTTC.

Remarks on this clone: The junction departs from germline at one end; a sequencing error may be responsible. The gene calls are TRBV5-1 and TRBJ2-2, with a tentative D call TRBD2 (5 bases). Looked up from germline, CDR1 is SGHRS and CDR2 is YFSETQ. The CDR3 runs to 14 residues. The CDR3 bases are TGCGCCAGCACCTTGGCGGGGAACACCGGGGAGCTGTTTTTT. Protein product: CASTLAGNTGELFF.

The V gene is TRBV28, the J gene TRBJ1-1; 8 bases line up with TRBD1. V shed 8 bases and J 12 bases; nucleotides not matched to a gene: 8. The CDR3 totals 11 residues. Germline loops: CDR1 MDHEN, CDR2 SYDVKM. The CDR3 DNA is TGTGCCAGCTCGCAGGGGGCGCATCCTTTCTTT. It encodes CASSQGAHPFF.

The rearrangement joins TRBV28 to TRBJ1-5; 9 bases map to TRBD1. The ends lost 6 bases at V and 0 bases at J; junction bases unmatched: 6. The CDR3 is 16 amino acids. Germline values: CDR1 MDHEN, CDR2 SYDVKM. For the CDR3, the DNA is TGTGCCAGCAGCTCCCGGACAGGGGTTAGCAATCAGCCCCAGCATTTT. Encoded protein: CASSSRTGVSNQPQHF. Based on the CDR3 plus reference TRBV28 and TRBJ1-5, the full variable domain is DVKVTQSSRYLVKRTGEKVFLECVQDMDHENMFWYRQDPGLGLRLIYFSYDVKMKEKGDIPEGYSVSREKKERFSLILESASTNQTSMYLCASSSRTGVSNQPQHFGDGTRLSIL.

This sequence joins TRBV7-8 and TRBJ1-2, with no clear D. V lost 5 bases and J 3 bases, leaving 13 bases between the germline ends. CDR3 length equals 14 residues. Germline lookup yields CDR1 SGHVS and CDR2 FQNEAQ. DNA for the CDR3: TGTGCCAGCAGCCCGCTAGCAGCCTACTATGGCTACACCTTC. Translated, it gives CASSPLAAYYGYTF.